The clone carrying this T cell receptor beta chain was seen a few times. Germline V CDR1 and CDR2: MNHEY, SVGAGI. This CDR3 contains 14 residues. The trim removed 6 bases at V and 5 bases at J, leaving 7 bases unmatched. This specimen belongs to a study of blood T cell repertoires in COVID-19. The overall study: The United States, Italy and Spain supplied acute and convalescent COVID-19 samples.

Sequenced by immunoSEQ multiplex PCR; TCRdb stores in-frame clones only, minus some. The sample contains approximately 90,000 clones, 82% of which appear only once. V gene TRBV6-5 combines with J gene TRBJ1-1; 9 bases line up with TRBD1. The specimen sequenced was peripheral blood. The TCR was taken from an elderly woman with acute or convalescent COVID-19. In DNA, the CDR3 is TGTGCCAGCAGGGGACAGGGCAGAGTGACTGAAGCTTTCTTT. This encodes CASRGQGRVTEAFF.